The entry that follows covers one T cell receptor (beta chain) sequence. This CDR3 spans 16 amino acids. Trimming pared 0 bases from V and 4 bases from J, leaving 15 bases between. Germline values: CDR1 LGHNA, CDR2 YNFKEQ. These data originate in a study of T cell changes during pregnancy in multiple sclerosis. Clones were sequenced by immunoSEQ multiplex PCR, and TCRdb holds only the in-frame ones, with some missing. The repertoire holds more than 10,000 clones, with approximately 87% as singletons. The receptor was isolated from a female donor in good health, enrolled as a control in a pregnancy study. Sequencing was performed on CD8+ T cells from peripheral blood mononuclear cells, taken after pregnancy. The rearrangement uses TRBV4-2 and TRBJ1-2; D call uncertain. CDR3 coding DNA: TGTGCCAGCAGCCAAGATTCGCAGGCAGGACTCTATGGCTACACCTTC. Protein: CASSQDSQAGLYGYTF.